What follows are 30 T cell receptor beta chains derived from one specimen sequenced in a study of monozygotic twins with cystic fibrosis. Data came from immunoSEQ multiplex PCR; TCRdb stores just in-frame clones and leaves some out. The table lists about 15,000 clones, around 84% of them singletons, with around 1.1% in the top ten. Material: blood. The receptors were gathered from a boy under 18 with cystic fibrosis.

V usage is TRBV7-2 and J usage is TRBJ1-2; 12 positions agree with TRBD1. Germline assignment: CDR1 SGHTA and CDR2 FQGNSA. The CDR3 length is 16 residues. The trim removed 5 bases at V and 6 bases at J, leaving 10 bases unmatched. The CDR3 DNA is TGTGCCAGCAGCGCAACCTCGGGACAGGGGGCACATGGCTACACCTTC. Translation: CASSATSGQGAHGYTF.

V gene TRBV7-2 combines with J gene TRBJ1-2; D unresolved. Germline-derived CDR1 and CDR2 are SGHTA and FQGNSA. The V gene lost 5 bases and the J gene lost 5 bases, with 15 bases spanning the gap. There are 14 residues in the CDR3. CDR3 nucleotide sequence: TGTGCCAGCAGCGGGCGGATAACCTCGTATGGCTACACCTTC. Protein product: CASSGRITSYGYTF.

The CDR3 loop reads CAIRLDSSYEQYF. CDR3 coding DNA: TGTGCCATTCGACTGGACAGCTCCTACGAGCAGTACTTC. The chain combines TRBV7-9 with TRBJ2-7; a possible D gene is TRBD1 (6 bases). This CDR3 has 13 residues. V was pared by 10 bases and J by 0 bases, with 13 bases between. CDR1 and CDR2 from the germline V gene are SEHNR and FQNEAQ (reference sequence).

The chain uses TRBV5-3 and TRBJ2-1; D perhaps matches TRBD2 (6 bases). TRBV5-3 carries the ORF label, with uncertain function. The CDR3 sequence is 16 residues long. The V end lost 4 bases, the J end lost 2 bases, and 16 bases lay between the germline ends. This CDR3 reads CARSRRGMGPYNEQFF. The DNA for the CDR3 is TGTGCCAGAAGCAGACGCGGGATGGGGCCCTACAATGAGCAGTTCTTC.

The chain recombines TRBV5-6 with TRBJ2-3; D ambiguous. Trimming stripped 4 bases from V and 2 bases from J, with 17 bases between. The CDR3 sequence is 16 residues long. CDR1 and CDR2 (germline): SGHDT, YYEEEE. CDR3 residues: CASSPQGREYTDTQYF. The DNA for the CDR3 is TGTGCCAGCAGCCCTCAAGGTAGGGAATACACAGATACGCAGTATTTT.

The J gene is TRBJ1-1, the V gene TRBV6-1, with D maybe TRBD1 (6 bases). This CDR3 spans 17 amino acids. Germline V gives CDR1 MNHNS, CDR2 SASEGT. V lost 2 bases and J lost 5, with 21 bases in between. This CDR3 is CASSEHYTGRRRTEAFF. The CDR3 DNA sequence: TGTGCCAGCAGTGAACACTATACAGGGCGGAGGAGAACTGAAGCTTTCTTT.

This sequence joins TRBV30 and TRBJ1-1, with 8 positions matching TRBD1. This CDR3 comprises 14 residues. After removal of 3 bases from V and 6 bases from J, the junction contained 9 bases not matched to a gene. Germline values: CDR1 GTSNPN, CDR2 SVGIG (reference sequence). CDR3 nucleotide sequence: TGTGCCTGGAGAAGACAGGGGTGGGACCCTGAAGCTTTCTTT. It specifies CAWRRQGWDPEAFF.

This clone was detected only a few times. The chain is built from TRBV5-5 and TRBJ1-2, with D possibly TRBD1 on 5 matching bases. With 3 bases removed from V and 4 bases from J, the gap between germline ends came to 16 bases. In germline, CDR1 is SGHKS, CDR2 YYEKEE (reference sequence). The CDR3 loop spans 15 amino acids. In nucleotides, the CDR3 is TGTGCCAGCAGCTGGGAGGGGACCGCACGCTATGGCTACACCTTC. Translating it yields CASSWEGTARYGYTF.

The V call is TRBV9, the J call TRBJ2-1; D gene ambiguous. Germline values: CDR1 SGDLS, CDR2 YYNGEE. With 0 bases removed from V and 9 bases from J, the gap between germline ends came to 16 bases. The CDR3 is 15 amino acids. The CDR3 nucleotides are TGTGCCAGCAGCGTAGGTCGGGTCGGTATCGGTGAGCAGTTCTTC. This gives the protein CASSVGRVGIGEQFF.

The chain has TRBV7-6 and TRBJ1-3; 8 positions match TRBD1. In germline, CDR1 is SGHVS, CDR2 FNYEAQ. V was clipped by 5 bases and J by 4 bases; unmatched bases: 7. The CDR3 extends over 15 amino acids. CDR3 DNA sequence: TGTGCCAGCAGCCCGACGACAGGGGCCGGAAACACCATATATTTT. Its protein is CASSPTTGAGNTIYF. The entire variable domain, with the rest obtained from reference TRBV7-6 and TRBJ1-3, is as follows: GAGVSQSPRYKVTKRGQDVALRCDPISGHVSLYWYRQALGQGPEFLTYFNYEAQQDKSGLPNDRFSAERPEGSISTLTIQRTEQRDSAMYRCASSPTTGAGNTIYFGEGSWLTVV.

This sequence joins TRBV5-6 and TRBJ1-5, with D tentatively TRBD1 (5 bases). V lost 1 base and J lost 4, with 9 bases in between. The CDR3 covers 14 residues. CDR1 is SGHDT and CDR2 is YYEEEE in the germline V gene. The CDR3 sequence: CASSLLRENQPQHF. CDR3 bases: TGTGCCAGCAGCTTGCTCAGGGAAAATCAGCCCCAGCATTTT.

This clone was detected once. CDR3 nucleotides: TGTGCCAGCAGCGTAGTCGCCGGGGGCCCCCCTGGGGGCATCTATGGCTACACCTTC. It is translated as CASSVVAGGPPGGIYGYTF. This chain links TRBV9 with TRBJ1-2, with D possibly being TRBD1 (6 bases). V dropped 0 bases and J dropped 4 bases, with 25 bases sitting between them. CDR3 length: 19 amino acids. CDR1 SGDLS and CDR2 YYNGEE come from the germline V gene.

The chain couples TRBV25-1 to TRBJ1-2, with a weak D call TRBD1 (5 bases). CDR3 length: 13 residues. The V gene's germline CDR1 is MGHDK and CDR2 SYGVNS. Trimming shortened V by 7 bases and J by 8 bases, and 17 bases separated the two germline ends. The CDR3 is CASISGQGNGYTF. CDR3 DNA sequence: TGTGCCAGCATTTCAGGGCAGGGAAACGGCTACACCTTC.

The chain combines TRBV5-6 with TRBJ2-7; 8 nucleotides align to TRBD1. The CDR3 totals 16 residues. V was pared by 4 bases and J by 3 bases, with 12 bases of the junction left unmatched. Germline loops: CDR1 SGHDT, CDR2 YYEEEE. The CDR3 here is CASSPRTGFILYEQYF. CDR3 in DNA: TGTGCCAGCAGCCCAAGGACAGGGTTTATCCTCTACGAGCAGTACTTC.

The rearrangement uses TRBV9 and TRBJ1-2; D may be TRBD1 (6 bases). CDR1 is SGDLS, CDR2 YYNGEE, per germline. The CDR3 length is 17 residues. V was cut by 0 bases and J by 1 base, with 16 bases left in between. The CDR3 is CASSVEWGTTFNYGYTF. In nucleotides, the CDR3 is TGTGCCAGCAGCGTAGAATGGGGGACAACTTTTAACTATGGCTACACCTTC.

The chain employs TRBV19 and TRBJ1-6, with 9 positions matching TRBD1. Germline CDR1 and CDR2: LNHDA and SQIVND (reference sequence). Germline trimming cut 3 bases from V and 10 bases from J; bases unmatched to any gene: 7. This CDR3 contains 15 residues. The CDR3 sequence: CASSISGTGRSPLHF. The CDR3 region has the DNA TGTGCCAGTAGTATCTCCGGGACAGGGCGCTCACCCCTCCACTTT.

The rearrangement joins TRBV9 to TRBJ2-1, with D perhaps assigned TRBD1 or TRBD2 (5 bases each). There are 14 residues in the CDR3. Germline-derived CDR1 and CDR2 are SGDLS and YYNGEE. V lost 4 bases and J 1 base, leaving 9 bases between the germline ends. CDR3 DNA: TGTGCCAGCAGCCGGTGGGGGTCCTACAATGAGCAGTTCTTC. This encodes CASSRWGSYNEQFF.

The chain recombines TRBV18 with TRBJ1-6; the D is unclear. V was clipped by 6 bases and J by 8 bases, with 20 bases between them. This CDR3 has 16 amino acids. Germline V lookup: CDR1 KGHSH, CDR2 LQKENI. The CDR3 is CASSPGWDFSHSPLHF. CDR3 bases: TGTGCCAGCTCTCCGGGGTGGGATTTCTCTCATTCACCCCTCCACTTT.

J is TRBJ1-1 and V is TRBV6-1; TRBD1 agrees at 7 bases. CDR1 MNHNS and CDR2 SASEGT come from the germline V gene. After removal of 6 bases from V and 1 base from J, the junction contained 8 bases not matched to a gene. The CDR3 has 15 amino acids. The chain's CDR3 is CASRTLTGPNTEAFF. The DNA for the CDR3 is TGTGCCAGCAGAACGCTGACAGGGCCGAACACTGAAGCTTTCTTT.

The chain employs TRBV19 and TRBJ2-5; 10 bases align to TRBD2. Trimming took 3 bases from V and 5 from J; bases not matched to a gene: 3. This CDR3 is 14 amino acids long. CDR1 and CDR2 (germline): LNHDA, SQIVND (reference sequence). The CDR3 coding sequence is TGTGCCAGTAGTATTTCACTAGCGGGGGAGACCCAGTACTTC. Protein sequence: CASSISLAGETQYF.

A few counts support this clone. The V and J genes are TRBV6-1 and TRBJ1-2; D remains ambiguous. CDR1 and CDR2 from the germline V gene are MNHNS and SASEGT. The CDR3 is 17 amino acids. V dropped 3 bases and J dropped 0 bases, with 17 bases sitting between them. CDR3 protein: CASSDRVSGYSNYGYTF. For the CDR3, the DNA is TGTGCCAGCAGTGACCGGGTCTCAGGATACTCTAACTATGGCTACACCTTC.

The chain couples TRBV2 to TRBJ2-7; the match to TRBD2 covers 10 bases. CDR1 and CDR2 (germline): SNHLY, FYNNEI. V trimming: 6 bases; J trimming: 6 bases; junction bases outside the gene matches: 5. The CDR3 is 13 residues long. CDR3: CASRSGLAAEQYF. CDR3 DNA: TGTGCCAGCAGGTCCGGACTAGCGGCCGAGCAGTACTTC.

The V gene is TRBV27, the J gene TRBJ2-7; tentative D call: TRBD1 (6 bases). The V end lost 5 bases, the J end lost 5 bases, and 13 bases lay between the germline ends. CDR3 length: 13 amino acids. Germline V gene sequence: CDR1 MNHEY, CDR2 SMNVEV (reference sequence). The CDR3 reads CASSIGQINEQYF. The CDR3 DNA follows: TGTGCCAGCAGTATTGGACAGATCAACGAGCAGTACTTC.

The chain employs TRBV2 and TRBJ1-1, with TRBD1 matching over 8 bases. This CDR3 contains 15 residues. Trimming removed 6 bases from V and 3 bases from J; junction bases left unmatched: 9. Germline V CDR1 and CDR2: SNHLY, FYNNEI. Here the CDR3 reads CASSELTGGDTEAFF. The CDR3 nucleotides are TGTGCCAGCAGCGAACTCACAGGGGGTGACACTGAAGCTTTCTTT. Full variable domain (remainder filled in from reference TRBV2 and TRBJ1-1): EPEVTQTPSHQVTQMGQEVILRCVPISNHLYFYWYRQILGQKVEFLVSFYNNEISEKSEIFDDQFSVERPDGSNFTLKIRSTKLEDSAMYFCASSELTGGDTEAFFGQGTRLTVV.

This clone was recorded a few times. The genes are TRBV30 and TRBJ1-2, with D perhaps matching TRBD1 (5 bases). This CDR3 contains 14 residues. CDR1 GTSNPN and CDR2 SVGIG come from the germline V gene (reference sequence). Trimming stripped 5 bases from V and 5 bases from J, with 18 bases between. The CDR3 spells CAWGRGPTHYGYTF. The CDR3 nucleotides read TGTGCCTGGGGGAGGGGCCCTACACATTATGGCTACACCTTC.

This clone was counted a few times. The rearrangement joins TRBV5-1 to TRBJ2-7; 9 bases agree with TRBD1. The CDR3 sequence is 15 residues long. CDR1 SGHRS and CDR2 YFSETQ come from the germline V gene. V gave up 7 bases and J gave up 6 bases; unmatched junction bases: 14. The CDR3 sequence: CASGQGQPSTIEQYF. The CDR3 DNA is TGCGCCAGCGGACAGGGGCAGCCGAGTACGATCGAGCAGTACTTC.

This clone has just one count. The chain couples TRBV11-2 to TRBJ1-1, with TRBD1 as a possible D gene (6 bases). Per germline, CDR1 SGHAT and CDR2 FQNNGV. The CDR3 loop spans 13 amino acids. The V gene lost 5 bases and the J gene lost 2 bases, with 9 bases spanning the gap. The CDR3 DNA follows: TGTGCCAGCAGCATGGACAGCAACACTGAAGCTTTCTTT. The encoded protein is CASSMDSNTEAFF.

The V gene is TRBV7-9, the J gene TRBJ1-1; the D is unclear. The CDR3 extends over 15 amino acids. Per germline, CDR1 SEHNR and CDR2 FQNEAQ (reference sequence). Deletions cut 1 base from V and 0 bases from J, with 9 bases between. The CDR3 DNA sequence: TGTGCCAGCAGCTTAGTTTCAGCTTTGAACACTGAAGCTTTCTTT. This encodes CASSLVSALNTEAFF.

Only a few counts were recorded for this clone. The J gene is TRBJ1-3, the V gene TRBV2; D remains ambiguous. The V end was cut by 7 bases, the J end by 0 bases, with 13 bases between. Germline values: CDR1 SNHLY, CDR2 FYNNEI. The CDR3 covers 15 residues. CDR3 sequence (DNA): TGTGCCAGCACTCCACCTCTTAGCTCTGGAAACACCATATATTTT. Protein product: CASTPPLSSGNTIYF.

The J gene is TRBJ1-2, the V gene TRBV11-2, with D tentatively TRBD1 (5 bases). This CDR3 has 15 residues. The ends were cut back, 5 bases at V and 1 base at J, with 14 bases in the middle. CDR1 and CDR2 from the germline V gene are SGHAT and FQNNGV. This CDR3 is CASSPSQGRNYGYTF. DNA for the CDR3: TGTGCCAGCAGCCCTAGTCAGGGCCGTAACTATGGCTACACCTTC.